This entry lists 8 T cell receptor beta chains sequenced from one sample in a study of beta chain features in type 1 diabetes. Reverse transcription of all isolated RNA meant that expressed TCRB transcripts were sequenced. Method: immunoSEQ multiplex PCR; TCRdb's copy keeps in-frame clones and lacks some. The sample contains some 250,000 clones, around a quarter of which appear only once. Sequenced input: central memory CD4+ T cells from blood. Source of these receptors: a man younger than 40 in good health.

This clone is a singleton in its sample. CDR3 residues: CASRAPDRVYYGYTF. CDR3 coding DNA: TGTGCCAGCAGGGCCCCGGACAGGGTATACTATGGCTACACCTTC. V and J are TRBV7-2 and TRBJ1-2; TRBD1 aligns across 8 bases. The trim removed 6 bases at V and 3 bases at J, leaving 9 bases unmatched. The V gene's germline CDR1 is SGHTA and CDR2 FQGNSA. The CDR3 totals 15 residues.

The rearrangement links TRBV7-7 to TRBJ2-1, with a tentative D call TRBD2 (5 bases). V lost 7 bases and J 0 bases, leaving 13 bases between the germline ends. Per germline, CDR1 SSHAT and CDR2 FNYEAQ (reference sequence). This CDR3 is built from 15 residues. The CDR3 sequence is CASTRGCSSYNEQFF. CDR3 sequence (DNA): TGTGCCAGCACCCGCGGGTGTTCCTCCTACAATGAGCAGTTCTTC.

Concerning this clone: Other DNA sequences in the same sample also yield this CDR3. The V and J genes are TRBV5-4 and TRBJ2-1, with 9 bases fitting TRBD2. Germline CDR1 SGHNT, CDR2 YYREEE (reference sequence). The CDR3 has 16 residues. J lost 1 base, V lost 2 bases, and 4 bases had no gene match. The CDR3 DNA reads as TGTGCCAGCAGCTTAGCGGGGGGTACATCCTACAATGAGCAGTTCTTC. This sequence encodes CASSLAGGTSYNEQFF.

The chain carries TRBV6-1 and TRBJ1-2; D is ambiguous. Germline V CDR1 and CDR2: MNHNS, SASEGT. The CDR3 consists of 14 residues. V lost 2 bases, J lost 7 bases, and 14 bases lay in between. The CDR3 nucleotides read TGTGCCAGCAGTGAACGTTCAGGACGCGGTGGCTACACCTTC. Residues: CASSERSGRGGYTF.

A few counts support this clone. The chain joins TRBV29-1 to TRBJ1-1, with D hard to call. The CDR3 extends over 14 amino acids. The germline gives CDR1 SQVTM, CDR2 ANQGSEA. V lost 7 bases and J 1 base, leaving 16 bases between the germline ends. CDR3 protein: CSALTDWGNTEAFF. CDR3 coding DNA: TGCAGCGCCCTTACTGATTGGGGGAACACTGAAGCTTTCTTT.

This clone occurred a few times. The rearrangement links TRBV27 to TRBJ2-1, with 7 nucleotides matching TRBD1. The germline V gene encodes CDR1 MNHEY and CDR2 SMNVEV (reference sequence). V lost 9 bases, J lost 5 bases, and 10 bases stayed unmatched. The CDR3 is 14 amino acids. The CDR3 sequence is CASKNRGLDNEQFF. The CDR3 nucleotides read TGTGCCAGTAAGAACAGGGGTCTCGACAATGAGCAGTTCTTC.

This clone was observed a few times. The chain's CDR3 is CAWSPRGSTEAFF. In DNA form, the CDR3 reads TGTGCCTGGAGCCCCAGGGGATCCACTGAAGCTTTCTTT. The chain employs TRBV30 and TRBJ1-1; tentatively, D is TRBD1 (6 bases). Germline loops: CDR1 GTSNPN, CDR2 SVGIG (reference sequence). This CDR3 has 13 amino acids. V was cut by 3 bases and J by 4 bases, with 12 bases left in between.

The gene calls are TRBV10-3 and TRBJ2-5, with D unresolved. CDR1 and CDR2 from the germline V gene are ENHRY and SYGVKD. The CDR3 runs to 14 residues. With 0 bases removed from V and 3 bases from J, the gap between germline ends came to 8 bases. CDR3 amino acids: CAISESNAKETQYF. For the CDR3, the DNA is TGTGCCATCAGTGAGTCGAATGCGAAAGAGACCCAGTACTTC.